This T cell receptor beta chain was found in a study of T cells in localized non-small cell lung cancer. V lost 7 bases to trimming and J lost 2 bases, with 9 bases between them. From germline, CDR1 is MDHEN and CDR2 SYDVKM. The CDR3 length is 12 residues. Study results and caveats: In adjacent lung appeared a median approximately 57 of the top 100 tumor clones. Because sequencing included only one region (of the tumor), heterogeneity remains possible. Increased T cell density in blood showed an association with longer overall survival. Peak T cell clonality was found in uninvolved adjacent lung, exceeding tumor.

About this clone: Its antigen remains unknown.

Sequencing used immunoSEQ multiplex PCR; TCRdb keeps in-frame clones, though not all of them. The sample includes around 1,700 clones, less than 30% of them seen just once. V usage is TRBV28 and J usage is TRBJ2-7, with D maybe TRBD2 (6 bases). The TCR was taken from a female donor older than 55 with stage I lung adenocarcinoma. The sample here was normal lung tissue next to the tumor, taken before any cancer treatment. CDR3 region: CASTAGTYEQYF. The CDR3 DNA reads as TGTGCCAGCACGGCGGGGACCTACGAGCAGTACTTC.